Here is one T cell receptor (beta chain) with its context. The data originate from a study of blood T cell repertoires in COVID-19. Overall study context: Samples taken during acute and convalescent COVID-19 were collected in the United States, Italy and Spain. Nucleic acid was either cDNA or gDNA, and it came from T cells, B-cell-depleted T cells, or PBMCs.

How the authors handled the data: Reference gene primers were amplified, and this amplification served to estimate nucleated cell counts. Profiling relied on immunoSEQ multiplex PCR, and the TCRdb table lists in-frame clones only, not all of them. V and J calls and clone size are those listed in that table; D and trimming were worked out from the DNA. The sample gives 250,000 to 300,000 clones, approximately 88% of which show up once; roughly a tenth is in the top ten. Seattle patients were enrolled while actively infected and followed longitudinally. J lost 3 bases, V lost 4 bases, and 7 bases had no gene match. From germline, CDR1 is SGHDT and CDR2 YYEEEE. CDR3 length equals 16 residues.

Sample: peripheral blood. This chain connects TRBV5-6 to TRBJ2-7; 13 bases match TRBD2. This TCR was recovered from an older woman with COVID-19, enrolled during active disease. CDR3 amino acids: CASSLLLAGGFYEQYF. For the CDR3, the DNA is TGTGCCAGCAGCCTCTTACTAGCGGGAGGGTTCTACGAGCAGTACTTC.